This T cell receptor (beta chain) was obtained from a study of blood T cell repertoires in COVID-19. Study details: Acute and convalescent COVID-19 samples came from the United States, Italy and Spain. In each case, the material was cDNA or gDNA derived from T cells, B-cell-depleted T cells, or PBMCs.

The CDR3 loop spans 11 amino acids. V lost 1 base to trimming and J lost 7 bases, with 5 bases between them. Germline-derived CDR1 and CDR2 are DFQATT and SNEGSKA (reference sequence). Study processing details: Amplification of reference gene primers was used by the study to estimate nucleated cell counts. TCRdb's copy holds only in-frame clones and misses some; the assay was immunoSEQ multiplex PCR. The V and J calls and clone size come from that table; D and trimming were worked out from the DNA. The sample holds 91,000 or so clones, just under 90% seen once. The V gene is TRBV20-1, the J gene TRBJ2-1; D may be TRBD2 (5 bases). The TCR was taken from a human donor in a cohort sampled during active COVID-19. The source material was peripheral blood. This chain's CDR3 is CSARGGNEQFF. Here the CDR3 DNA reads TGCAGTGCTAGAGGAGGGAATGAGCAGTTCTTC.